The 13 T cell receptor beta chains in this list originate from one sample, sequenced in a study of T cells in Graves' hyperthyroidism and ophthalmopathy. Amplified TCR beta CDR3 regions came from RNA transcripts. Initially, a first-round RT-PCR of the TCR CDR3 employed the HTBI primer set. Each CDR3 protein is one row after TCRdb ran MiXCR on the multiplex PCR reads. This table has under 700,000 distinct CDR3 sequences, 16% appearing once. Sequencing was carried out using blood. The receptors originated from a woman under 30 with Graves' hyperthyroidism.

The table lists this clonotype with a few counts. The CDR3 coding sequence is TGTGCCACCCGTATAGGCCAGGGACAGGGGATCACTAATGAAAAACTGTTTTTT. Encoded protein: CATRIGQGQGITNEKLFF. The chain joins TRBV10-3 to TRBJ1-4, with 10 bases matching TRBD1. V dropped 10 bases and J dropped 2; count of bases not matched to a gene: 16. Germline V gene sequence: CDR1 ENHRY, CDR2 SYGVKD. The CDR3 covers 18 residues.

This clonotype showed up many times. The rearrangement uses TRBV7-2 and TRBJ2-7; 9 bases agree with TRBD2. Trimming removed 5 bases from V and 7 bases from J; junction bases left unmatched: 15. This CDR3 spans 16 amino acids. Germline CDR1 is SGHTA and CDR2 is FQGNSA. The CDR3 region has the DNA TGTGCCAGCAGCCCCCCGGTGGGTCTAGCGGGGCGTGAGCAGTACTTC. It encodes CASSPPVGLAGREQYF. Together with reference TRBV7-2 and TRBJ2-7, the CDR3 gives the full variable domain: GAGVSQSPSNKVTEKGKDVELRCDPISGHTALYWYRQSLGQGLEFLIYFQGNSAPDKSGLPSDRFSAERTGGSVSTLTIQRTQQEDSAVYLCASSPPVGLAGREQYFGPGTRLTVT.

Ten or more counts support this clonotype. The chain has TRBV7-9 and TRBJ2-1, with 8 nucleotides matching TRBD2. The germline gives CDR1 SEHNR, CDR2 FQNEAQ (reference sequence). The CDR3 runs to 15 residues. With V trimmed by 1 base and J by 3 bases, 2 bases remained unmatched. CDR3 DNA: TGTGCCAGCAGCTTAGGTAGCGGGGACTACAATGAGCAGTTCTTC. Translating gives CASSLGSGDYNEQFF.

This clonotype was counted ten times or more. The gene calls are TRBV3-1 and TRBJ2-5; TRBD2 agrees at 11 bases. The CDR3 totals 15 residues. J gave up 5 bases and V 5 bases, and 7 bases lay outside the gene matches. Germline values: CDR1 LGHDT, CDR2 YNNKEL (reference sequence). The CDR3 nucleotides are TGTGCCAGCAGCTTGCGACTAGCGGGGCTGGAGACCCAGTACTTC. This translates into CASSLRLAGLETQYF.

This clonotype was recorded many times. The J gene is TRBJ2-7, the V gene TRBV7-8; the D is unclear. The CDR3 contains 14 residues. Germline values: CDR1 SGHVS, CDR2 FQNEAQ. V lost 1 base and J 3 bases, leaving 10 bases between the germline ends. The CDR3 DNA sequence: TGTGCCAGCAGCTTAGACCAGACGGGCTACGAGCAGTACTTC. Encoded protein: CASSLDQTGYEQYF.

This clonotype came up many times. The V call is TRBV18, the J call TRBJ2-7, with 9 bases aligning to TRBD2. This CDR3 has 15 residues. J lost 6 bases, V lost 6 bases, and 12 bases had no gene match. The germline V gene has CDR1 KGHSH and CDR2 LQKENI. The CDR3, as DNA: TGTGCCAGCTCCCCCCAGCTAGCGGGGTCCGGCGAGCAGTACTTC. Protein product: CASSPQLAGSGEQYF.

At least ten counts were recorded for this clonotype. The chain has TRBV25-1 and TRBJ2-7, with TRBD1 matching over 7 bases. Germline-derived CDR1 and CDR2 are MGHDK and SYGVNS. With V trimmed by 6 bases and J by 0 bases, 8 bases remained unmatched. The CDR3 is 15 amino acids. CDR3 in amino acids: CASSAARGHSYEQYF. CDR3 bases: TGTGCCAGCAGCGCAGCGAGGGGGCACTCCTACGAGCAGTACTTC.

The chain employs TRBV14 and TRBJ1-2; D gene uncertain. Trimming took 0 bases from V and 8 from J, leaving 10 bases between them. The V gene's germline CDR1 is SGHDN and CDR2 FVKESK. CDR3 length: 13 amino acids. The chain's CDR3 is CASSQDLMGGYTF. In DNA, the CDR3 is TGTGCCAGCAGCCAAGACCTCATGGGCGGCTACACCTTC.

This clonotype occurred many times. The chain combines TRBV30 with TRBJ1-2; D is undetermined. The ends were cut back, 0 bases at V and 3 bases at J, with 8 bases in the middle. The CDR3 has 13 residues. Germline V lookup: CDR1 GTSNPN, CDR2 SVGIG (reference sequence). The CDR3 nucleotides read TGTGCCTGGAGTGTTGGGCTCGACTATGGCTACACCTTC. Amino acid sequence: CAWSVGLDYGYTF.

The table lists this clonotype with a few counts. This chain links TRBV29-1 with TRBJ1-2, with D maybe TRBD1 (5 bases). There are 11 residues in the CDR3. Between the trimmed V and J ends, which lost 5 bases and 6 bases, there was a span of 10 bases. Germline CDR1 reads SQVTM; CDR2 reads ANQGSEA. The CDR3 DNA reads TGCAGCGTTATCAGGGAGGATGGCTACACCTTC. Translating gives CSVIREDGYTF.

This clonotype was seen repeatedly, ten times or more. The CDR3 region has the DNA TGTGCCAGCAGGGGACAGGTTAAGATGTTACGGAATCAGCCCCAGCATTTT. Its protein is CASRGQVKMLRNQPQHF. This sequence joins TRBV6-1 and TRBJ1-5; 8 bases match TRBD1. In germline, CDR1 is MNHNS, CDR2 SASEGT. This CDR3 comprises 17 residues. The J segment lost 4 bases and the V segment lost 6 bases, leaving 14 bases of the junction unmatched.

There are many counts of this clonotype. The chain is built from TRBV28 and TRBJ2-1; 10 bases agree with TRBD1. CDR3 size: 14 residues. V shed 6 bases and J 9 bases; nucleotides not matched to a gene: 8. CDR1 is MDHEN, CDR2 SYDVKM, per germline. CDR3 protein: CASRAPGQGSEQFF. The CDR3 region has the DNA TGTGCCAGCAGGGCCCCGGGACAGGGGAGTGAGCAGTTCTTC.

The CDR3 DNA is TGCGCCAGCAGCTCGGACAGGGATGAAAAGGGCTACACCTTC. Amino acid sequence: CASSSDRDEKGYTF. The chain has TRBV5-1 and TRBJ1-2; TRBD1 agrees at 8 bases. V shed 3 bases, J shed 8 bases, and the junction held 9 bases outside the gene matches. This CDR3 has 14 amino acids. The V gene's germline CDR1 is SGHRS and CDR2 YFSETQ.